The source of this T cell receptor beta chain is a study of graft-versus-host responses after intestinal transplantation. Sequencing was performed with immunoSEQ multiplex PCR; in TCRdb, only in-frame clones are kept and a portion is missing. Here the sample spans about 130,000 clones, about 90% being singletons. As for this clone: Its antigen is unidentified.

Study findings and constraints: Where graft-donor T cell macrochimerism was present, patients had high graft-versus-host to host-versus-graft clonal ratios in allografts. An association linked early post-transplant HvG declines with peak circulating GvH clone levels. In recipient marrow, GvH clones were found, and some appeared first in ileum or blood.

Per the germline V gene, CDR1 is MNHNS and CDR2 is SASEGT. V gave up 10 bases and J gave up 4 bases; unmatched junction bases: 5. The CDR3 sequence is 12 residues long. Material: unstimulated CD4+ T cells sorted from spleen or lymph node cells, obtained before intestinal transplant. The chain recombines TRBV6-1 with TRBJ1-2; 8 nucleotides line up with TRBD1. The clonotype was recovered from a human donor who received an intestinal transplant. The CDR3 is CATHTGGYGYTF. The CDR3 region has the DNA TGTGCCACCCACACAGGGGGCTATGGCTACACCTTC.